The clone carrying this T cell receptor (beta chain) came up once. The CDR3 consists of 14 residues. Looked up from germline, CDR1 is SGHDT and CDR2 is YYEEEE. V was trimmed by 5 bases and J by 6 bases, leaving 17 bases between them. Using its own MiXCR run on the RT-PCR reads, TCRdb lists one record per CDR3 protein. The data hold about 610,000 distinct CDR3 sequences, with 11% to 15% observed a single time. These data originate in a study of response to subunit inactivated influenza vaccine. The source of this sequence is a man aged 45 to 65 who received an inactivated influenza vaccine. The genes are TRBV5-6 and TRBJ2-5; D is possibly TRBD1 (6 bases). The sample was PBMCs from blood, taken 11 to 12 days after vaccination. Here the CDR3 DNA reads TGTGCCAGCAGACGTACCCACAGGGAAAAGACCCAGTACTTC. This encodes CASRRTHREKTQYF.